This T cell receptor (beta chain) derives from a study of T cell responses to AZD1222 COVID-19 vaccine (dated by TCRdb to the early 2020s). For the study in its entirety: AZD1222 recipients given second doses at about 4 weeks or at about 12 weeks were pooled, since spike-specific TCR depth and breadth were not found to differ between the two schedules. A total of around 240 trial participants underwent TCR sequencing, of whom roughly 210 had received two doses of AZD1222 and roughly 26 had received two doses of the MenACWY control vaccine. Trial participants were enrolled by age into 18-55, 56-69 and 70-plus year subgroups, with around 150, 28 and 57 TCR-sequenced participants respectively.

The CDR3 regions of human TCRbeta chains were analyzed by immunosequencing. Concerning the study's data processing: Repertoire TCRs were matched against a reference library of SARS-CoV-2-specific TCRs generated with the MIRA antigen-specificity platform. Breadth was defined as the fraction of unique TCRs that were SARS-CoV-2-associated. Depth was defined as the fraction of total T cells that were SARS-CoV-2-associated. Using the MIRA data, every spike-specific TCR was mapped to the spike region that the TCR reacted to and assigned to either a CD4 or a CD8 class. Log10-transformed breadth and depth values were compared by one-way ANOVA with Sidak's multiple comparisons tests. Held by TCRdb, this immuneACCESS table contains in-frame sequences only and omits some clones. Under half of the omission traces to an unresolved V gene where checked; the cause of the rest is unknown. V, J and clone size are those of that table, while D and trimming were read from the DNA. Recorded for this sample are about 99,000 clones; nearly 90% of them occurred a single time. The top ten constitute around 2.7% of the sample.

Read against the paper, the sample's time point label means: baseline before first vaccination. Vaccinee samples came from UK trials COV001 and COV002, including a single-blind randomized controlled phase 2/3 trial of AZD1222 (ChAdOx1 nCoV-19) in healthy adults. For TCRbeta chain sequencing, PBMC samples from trial participants were taken at day 0 and at day 28 after the second dose. Summary of the overall study and its limitations: The whole spike protein was spanned by vaccine-associated CD4 TCRs, and dominant responses were seen in regions 160-218 and 743-854. Reportedly, almost half of the unique spike-specific TCRs recognized epitopes lying outside the regions that are mutated in the B.1.351 and B.1.1.7 variants. Participants were mostly white British, with more females than males. The authors suggested clonal diversity may have been underestimated. The 56-69-year group was small, and its depth increase did not reach significance, likely because of low power. Because no samples from the day 14 peak response were available, repertoires could be characterized only after the peak T cell response. Conclusions about previously exposed vaccinees were limited because only six AZD1222 recipients were SARS-CoV-2 seropositive at baseline. A significant rise in spike-specific TCR breadth and depth was observed after two AZD1222 doses relative to day 0 and relative to MenACWY recipients.

A remark on this clone: There is no known antigen for this receptor. The record has no base qualities; no much larger clone is one base away.

From the cysteine through the phenylalanine, the CDR3 covers 17 amino acids. Of all the DNA, just the CDR3 is kept, 51 bases in frame from base 1. CDR1 and CDR2 (KGHDR, SFDVKD) derive from the germline V gene. The junction shows trimming of 3 bases on V and 6 bases on J, and the gene matches do not reach 10 bases of it. This chain joins TRBV24-1 to TRBJ2-1; 10 junctional bases match TRBD1. This TCR was sampled from an adult in good health. The sequencing here drew on peripheral blood, taken on day 0 of AZD1222 vaccination. The CDR3 region: CATSDPAGTGASNEQFF. The nucleotide sequence reads TGTGCCACCAGTGATCCCGCCGGGACAGGGGCCAGCAATGAGCAGTTCTTC.